Below are 20 T cell receptor beta chains sequenced from a single sample in a study of blood T cell repertoires in COVID-19. Sequenced by immunoSEQ multiplex PCR; TCRdb stores in-frame clones only, minus some. The data show 150,000 to 200,000 clones, with around 82% seen just once and less than 15% held by the top ten. The sample comprised peripheral blood. The origin of the receptors is a young man with active or convalescent COVID-19.

The rearrangement joins TRBV29-1 to TRBJ2-1; 11 bases align to TRBD2. The J segment lost 9 bases and the V segment lost 5 bases, leaving 9 bases of the junction unmatched. The CDR3 is 14 amino acids. Germline assignment: CDR1 SQVTM and CDR2 ANQGSEA. CDR3 in DNA: TGCAGCGTTCTTATAGCGGGAGGGTTTCGTGAGCAGTTCTTC. It encodes CSVLIAGGFREQFF.

This chain joins TRBV6-5 and TRBJ2-7; 11 nucleotides agree with TRBD1. V was pared by 0 bases and J by 3 bases, with 1 base of the junction left unmatched. The CDR3 is 15 residues long. CDR1 is MNHEY, CDR2 SVGAGI, per germline. This chain's CDR3 is CASSYSDRGLYEQYF. CDR3 DNA: TGTGCCAGCAGTTACTCGGACAGGGGGCTCTACGAGCAGTACTTC.

V usage is TRBV5-1 and J usage is TRBJ1-3, with D possibly TRBD1 on 6 matching bases. The CDR3 extends over 16 amino acids. V was clipped by 0 bases and J by 0 bases, with 10 bases between them. CDR1 and CDR2 (germline): SGHRS, YFSETQ. The CDR3 here is CASSLEGGLSGNTIYF. The CDR3 coding sequence is TGCGCCAGCAGCTTGGAGGGGGGGCTCTCTGGAAACACCATATATTTT.

The chain is built from TRBV2 and TRBJ1-5; 9 positions agree with TRBD1. V lost 10 bases to trimming and J lost 1 base; unmatched junction nucleotides: 8. The germline gives CDR1 SNHLY, CDR2 FYNNEI. This CDR3 spans 15 amino acids. The CDR3: CATKLDRGSNQPQHF. The CDR3, as DNA: TGTGCCACCAAGTTGGACAGGGGCAGCAATCAGCCCCAGCATTTT.

As DNA, the CDR3 is TGTGCCAGCAGTGTGACAGGGAACTACGAGCAGTACTTC. Protein sequence: CASSVTGNYEQYF. The V call is TRBV2, the J call TRBJ2-7; TRBD1 aligns across 7 bases. Germline CDR1 and CDR2: SNHLY and FYNNEI. The CDR3 totals 13 residues. The V segment lost 4 bases and the J segment 3 bases; nucleotides outside the gene matches: 3.

The V gene is TRBV19, the J gene TRBJ2-2; 7 positions agree with TRBD1. V lost 5 bases, J lost 5 bases, and 8 bases stayed unmatched. CDR3 length equals 15 residues. Looked up from germline, CDR1 is LNHDA and CDR2 is SQIVND (reference sequence). The CDR3 region is CASSGGTAQTGELFF. CDR3 DNA: TGTGCCAGTAGTGGTGGGACAGCACAAACCGGGGAGCTGTTTTTT.

V usage is TRBV7-9 and J usage is TRBJ2-7; maybe TRBD2 (5 bases). The CDR3 totals 12 residues. The germline V and J ends were trimmed by 1 base and 9 bases, with 10 bases remaining between them. Germline CDR1 is SEHNR and CDR2 is FQNEAQ (reference sequence). This chain's CDR3 is CASSLDAGRQYF. The CDR3 region has the DNA TGTGCCAGCAGCTTAGATGCGGGCCGGCAGTACTTC. Filled out from reference TRBV7-9 and TRBJ2-7, the complete variable domain reads DTGVSQNPRHKITKRGQNVTFRCDPISEHNRLYWYRQTLGQGPEFLTYFQNEAQLEKSRLLSDRFSAERPKGSFSTLEIQRTEQGDSAMYLCASSLDAGRQYFGPGTRLTVT.

This sequence joins TRBV12-2 and TRBJ2-7; no check of the table's D call, TRBD1, against the DNA was made. TRBV12-2 is an annotated pseudogene. The CDR3 covers 17 residues. The CDR3 reads CASRPTNTGTNSYEQYF. CDR3 sequence (DNA): TGTGCAAGTCGCCCAACAAACACCGGGACAAATTCCTACGAGCAGTACTTC.

The CDR3 DNA sequence: TGTGCCAGCAGCCAAGATCGGAGGGGCGGCGGGGCCCAGTACTTC. It encodes CASSQDRRGGGAQYF. The chain uses TRBV3-1 (or the pseudogene TRBV3-2) and TRBJ2-5, with D possibly being TRBD2 (6 bases). The CDR3 consists of 15 residues. V was cut by 0 bases and J by 9 bases, with 17 bases left in between. Per the germline V gene, CDR1 is LGHDT and CDR2 is YNNKEL (reference sequence).

This chain joins TRBV2 and TRBJ1-4; TRBD1 aligns across 7 bases. Germline V CDR1 and CDR2: SNHLY, FYNNEI. This CDR3 contains 14 residues. J lost 3 bases, V lost 6 bases, and 4 bases had no gene match. The CDR3 region has the DNA TGTGCCAGCAGACCGGGACAGTCTAATGAAAAACTGTTTTTT. Translating it yields CASRPGQSNEKLFF.

J is TRBJ2-2 and V is TRBV7-9; 7 bases align to TRBD2. Germline loops: CDR1 SEHNR, CDR2 FQNEAQ (reference sequence). This CDR3 comprises 15 residues. The V gene end was trimmed by 5 bases and the J gene end by 2 bases; junction bases not matched to a gene: 5. CDR3 loop: CASSRTSANTGELFF. DNA for the CDR3: TGTGCCAGCAGCCGAACTAGCGCAAACACCGGGGAGCTGTTTTTT. The full variable domain, in which reference TRBV7-9 and TRBJ2-2 provide the parts outside the CDR3, is DTGVSQNPRHKITKRGQNVTFRCDPISEHNRLYWYRQTLGQGPEFLTYFQNEAQLEKSRLLSDRFSAERPKGSFSTLEIQRTEQGDSAMYLCASSRTSANTGELFFGEGSRLTVL.

This clone was counted only a few times. The gene calls are TRBV7-2 and TRBJ2-7; D gene unclear. The CDR3 is made up of 12 amino acids. Trimming removed 5 bases at V and 3 bases at J, with 8 bases between. Germline V gives CDR1 SGHTA, CDR2 FQGNSA. The CDR3 DNA is TGTGCCAGCAGCCCAAGCGACTACGAGCAGTACTTC. This sequence encodes CASSPSDYEQYF.

The chain combines TRBV7-9 with TRBJ1-2; no reliable D call. Looked up from germline, CDR1 is SEHNR and CDR2 is FQNEAQ (reference sequence). The length of the CDR3 is 14 residues. Trimming pared 1 base from V and 4 bases from J, leaving 10 bases between. The CDR3 DNA is TGTGCCAGCAGCTTAGACTACGGCACCTATGGCTACACCTTC. Translating gives CASSLDYGTYGYTF.

This sequence joins TRBV11-2 and TRBJ2-1; D is possibly TRBD1 (5 bases). V lost 5 bases, J lost 5 bases, and 16 bases lay in between. Germline assignment: CDR1 SGHAT and CDR2 FQNNGV. The CDR3 is 15 amino acids. For the CDR3, the DNA is TGTGCCAGCAGCCCCTTTTTGGGGCCGAACAATGAGCAGTTCTTC. It codes for CASSPFLGPNNEQFF.

This clone was observed a single time. This chain connects TRBV19 to TRBJ1-5; 7 bases are a match to TRBD1. Germline CDR1 is LNHDA and CDR2 is SQIVND (reference sequence). Trimming took 6 bases from V and 3 from J; bases not matched to a gene: 11. The CDR3 length is 16 residues. CDR3 in amino acids: CASSLRNRGNNQPQHF. CDR3 nucleotide sequence: TGTGCCAGTAGCCTGAGAAACAGGGGTAACAATCAGCCCCAGCATTTT.

This sequence joins TRBV4-2 and TRBJ2-5; D is possibly TRBD2 (6 bases). The V gene's germline CDR1 is LGHNA and CDR2 YNFKEQ. Trimming removed 1 base from V and 5 bases from J, with 14 bases in between. The CDR3 has 15 amino acids. The CDR3 spells CASSQGGGVFETQYF. The CDR3 bases are TGTGCCAGCAGCCAAGGGGGAGGTGTGTTTGAGACCCAGTACTTC.

The chain carries TRBV12-3 or TRBV12-4 and TRBJ1-5; TRBD1 is a possible D gene (5 bases). Trimming left V 0 bases short and J 7 bases short, with 7 bases between. The CDR3 contains 13 residues. DNA of the CDR3: TGTGCCAGCAGTTTAGCGGGGGGGCAGCCCCAGCATTTT. Residues: CASSLAGGQPQHF.

To note about this clone: Distinct nucleotide sequences in the sample also encode this CDR3. The gene calls are TRBV3-1 (or the pseudogene TRBV3-2) and TRBJ2-5; D ambiguous. V lost 1 base to trimming and J lost 2 bases, with 8 bases between them. The length of the CDR3 is 14 residues. Looked up from germline, CDR1 is LGHDT and CDR2 is YNNKEL (reference sequence). This CDR3 reads CASSQGFGQETQYF. The CDR3, as DNA: TGTGCCAGCAGCCAAGGATTCGGGCAAGAGACCCAGTACTTC.

V and J are TRBV10-3 and TRBJ1-2; TRBD1 might be the D (6 bases). V was clipped by 1 base and J by 5 bases, with 17 bases between them. The CDR3 totals 16 residues. CDR1 and CDR2 from the germline V gene are ENHRY and SYGVKD. Here the CDR3 DNA reads TGTGCCATCAGTGAGTGGGATTCAGGGGATTCTTATGGCTACACCTTC. It encodes CAISEWDSGDSYGYTF.

The V gene is TRBV29-1, the J gene TRBJ2-1; 9 positions match TRBD1. CDR1 is SQVTM and CDR2 is ANQGSEA in the germline V gene. With V trimmed by 0 bases and J by 10 bases, 4 bases remained unmatched. The CDR3 is made up of 13 amino acids. The CDR3 DNA reads TGCAGCGTTGAAGACGGGACAGGGAGGGAGCAGTTCTTC. Protein product: CSVEDGTGREQFF.